This T cell receptor beta chain comes out of a study of identifying expanded T cells in peripheral blood. During the collection period, no donor immune events like infections were recorded. This CDR3 is 17 amino acids long. J was trimmed by 2 bases and V by 4 bases; bases with no gene match: 12. The V gene's germline CDR1 is SGHNT and CDR2 YYREEE (reference sequence). Here immunoSEQ multiplex PCR was the method, and the copy in TCRdb shows in-frame clones only, minus some. The sample carries about 50,000 clones, about four fifths recorded once. The chain has TRBV5-4 and TRBJ2-7, with TRBD2 matching 10 bases. Sequenced sample: blood. The receptor was derived from a person aged 18-70 years in good health. The CDR3 sequence is CASSPASGRGGTYEQYF. The CDR3 bases are TGTGCCAGCAGCCCGGCTAGCGGGAGAGGGGGGACCTACGAGCAGTACTTC.